This T cell receptor beta chain was sequenced for a study of shared T cell receptors in the human thymus (dated by TCRdb to about 2021). Study-wide context: The study examined how the human thymus generates shared, self-reactive T-cell receptor alpha chains.

The library was generated by the immunoSEQ multiplex PCR assay. Sourced from immuneACCESS, this table was stored by TCRdb with only in-frame sequences that have V and J called. A share of the clones is absent; for the studies checked, an unresolved V gene accounts for under half, and the remainder has no known explanation. The sample contains roughly 550,000 clones, approximately 78% of them found a single time. The ten largest make up 0.01% to 0.015% of the sample. This clone showed up just a few times. Its antigen specificity is not known. Base qualities are missing; no much larger clone stands one base away. CDR1 is given as SGHAT and CDR2 as FQNNGV, both from the germline V gene. V loses 4 bases of germline sequence and J loses 3 bases, and the interval between the two ends is 13 bases. The CDR3 goes from the cysteine to the phenylalanine over 15 residues. Here the CDR3 DNA is all that survives: 45 bases in frame from base 1.

These sequences were also reported in another study, on human thymus T cells. Looking at the second paper: Immunologically healthy infants undergoing open corrective cardiac surgery for congenital heart defects in Finland were used as donors. Thymus tissue was collected as surgical resects that were removed during corrective cardiac surgery. Both the thymic and the peripheral blood repertoires appeared to show biased V and J gene segment usage. Highly overlapping thymic TCR repertoires among unrelated individuals were reported in the related research. The study used under 10 infant thymus samples plus four related peripheral blood samples to characterize TCR alpha and beta repertoires. The cohort included over five male and a couple of female infants, with donor ages spanning 7 to 244 days. Thymocytes were released mechanically from tissue and stored at -70 °C as pellets of 10-30 million cells. A QIAsymphony instrument was used to extract genomic DNA from the frozen cell pellets. The immunoSEQ multiplex PCR assay was used to amplify the TCRB and TCRAD loci from a standardized quantity of quality-controlled genomic DNA. The amplicons spanned the V(D)J region and were long enough to cover the CDR3 and allow V and J genes to be identified. Through the commercial immunoSEQ service, the amplicons were sequenced on an Illumina platform. Primer bias and sequencing errors were corrected as previously described, and TCRAD and TCRB were defined on the basis of the IMGT database. Analysis of the repertoires was done with immunoSEQ Analyzer 3.0 and VDJTools and included basic statistics, V/J segment usage, diversity estimates, rarefaction and pairwise overlap. To estimate diversity, the Chao1, ChaoE, Efron-Thisted, Shannon and inverse Simpson indices were applied, and diversity was also estimated on datasets down-sampled to the smallest sample. Repertoire overlap was assessed by strict matching of CDR3 nucleotide sequence, V gene and J gene, and clustering was done by Jaccard-based multidimensional scaling. On average, thymus samples yielded some 810,000 unique TCRB clonotypes, whereas blood samples yielded about 84,000.

The specimen was thymocytes. The receptor comes from a boy younger than two with a congenital heart defect. Donor details come from another sample of the same person, matched by shared clones. Recombination connected TRBV11-2 to TRBJ2-4; 6 matching bases give a weak D call of TRBD2. The DNA is as follows: TGTGCCAGCAGCTCCTCGGAGGGAGTCAAAAACATTCAGTACTTC. This is translated as CASSSSEGVKNIQYF.